Following are 21 T cell receptor beta chains from one sample sequenced in a study of cytomegalovirus exposure and HLA in healthy donors. Primers: 60 Vbeta forward and 13 Jbeta reverse. Generated by immunoSEQ multiplex PCR, the TCRdb table keeps only in-frame clones and is missing some. The data contain 150,000 or so clones, more than 75% of them singletons. Sequenced: PBMCs. These receptors all come from a man aged 50-60 years in good health and CMV-seronegative.

The V and J genes are TRBV28 and TRBJ1-2; D is unresolved. This CDR3 is built from 13 residues. Germline V gives CDR1 MDHEN, CDR2 SYDVKM. The V and J ends lost 7 bases and 8 bases respectively, with 17 bases between them. CDR3 loop: CASTSSRGLGYTF. Here the CDR3 DNA reads TGTGCCAGCACCTCATCGAGAGGGCTAGGCTACACCTTC.

The chain combines TRBV2 with TRBJ1-2, with no clear D. The CDR3 spans 13 residues. Trimming removed 6 bases at V and 4 bases at J, with 12 bases between. In germline, CDR1 is SNHLY, CDR2 FYNNEI. CDR3: CASSMEGRYGYTF. CDR3 DNA sequence: TGTGCCAGCAGCATGGAGGGTCGCTATGGCTACACCTTC.

This clone has a handful of counts. The chain combines TRBV28 with TRBJ1-6; tentatively, D is TRBD1 (5 bases). V was clipped by 6 bases and J by 10 bases, with 13 bases between them. Germline lookup yields CDR1 MDHEN and CDR2 SYDVKM. The CDR3 consists of 13 residues. The DNA of the CDR3 is TGTGCCAGCAGGGGGGAGGGGTACTCACCCCTCCACTTT. Protein product: CASRGEGYSPLHF.

This clone was counted a few times. The V and J genes are TRBV6-1 and TRBJ2-5; weak D call: TRBD1 (5 bases). V lost 1 base, J lost 7 bases, and 10 bases lay in between. The CDR3 spans 13 residues. CDR1 and CDR2 (germline): MNHNS, SASEGT. The CDR3 here is CASSEVIGATQYF. CDR3 in DNA: TGTGCCAGCAGTGAAGTTATAGGGGCGACCCAGTACTTC.

The table lists this clone with a count of one. The rearrangement links TRBV7-3 to TRBJ1-2; 9 nucleotides align to TRBD1. Germline values: CDR1 SGHTA, CDR2 FQGTGA. There are 15 residues in the CDR3. The V gene end was trimmed by 1 base and the J gene end by 6 bases; junction bases not matched to a gene: 6. The CDR3 here is CASSLSGTGSDGYTF. The CDR3 region has the DNA TGTGCCAGCAGCTTAAGCGGGACAGGGAGTGATGGCTACACCTTC.

The chain employs TRBV7-8 and TRBJ2-1; a weak D match, TRBD1 (5 bases). Germline assignment: CDR1 SGHVS and CDR2 FQNEAQ. CDR3 length: 15 residues. The V end lost 3 bases, the J end lost 7 bases, and 16 bases lay between the germline ends. The CDR3 loop reads CASSFPGWQGNEQFF. In nucleotides, the CDR3 is TGTGCCAGCAGCTTCCCCGGGTGGCAGGGAAATGAGCAGTTCTTC.

V and J are TRBV6-5 and TRBJ1-5, with a possible D match to TRBD1 (5 bases). Trimming stripped 6 bases from V and 2 bases from J, with 11 bases between. Germline V lookup: CDR1 MNHEY, CDR2 SVGAGI. This CDR3 spans 14 amino acids. The CDR3 DNA follows: TGTGCCAGCAGCGACGGAGGGGGCAATCAGCCCCAGCATTTT. Encoded protein: CASSDGGGNQPQHF.

The rearrangement uses TRBV7-6 and TRBJ2-1, with a possible D match to TRBD1 (6 bases). CDR3 length equals 15 residues. CDR1 is SGHVS, CDR2 FNYEAQ, per germline. Deletions cut 1 base from V and 4 bases from J, with 11 bases between. The CDR3, as DNA: TGTGCCAGCAGCTTAGAAGAGGACAGTTACAATGAGCAGTTCTTC. It specifies CASSLEEDSYNEQFF.

V is TRBV7-3 and J is TRBJ2-1; D uncertain. V lost 4 bases to trimming and J lost 0 bases, with 10 bases between them. Germline V gives CDR1 SGHTA, CDR2 FQGTGA. This CDR3 spans 15 amino acids. CDR3 in amino acids: CASSSSESSYNEQFF. CDR3 bases: TGTGCCAGCAGCTCCTCGGAGAGCTCCTACAATGAGCAGTTCTTC.

J is TRBJ2-1 and V is TRBV9; D remains unclear. Germline values: CDR1 SGDLS, CDR2 YYNGEE. V gave up 0 bases and J gave up 8 bases, with 12 bases separating them. This CDR3 has 14 amino acids. CDR3 DNA sequence: TGTGCCAGCAGCGTAGTACCGGGTCATGATGAGCAGTTCTTC. Translated: CASSVVPGHDEQFF. Filled out from reference TRBV9 and TRBJ2-1, the complete variable domain reads DSGVTQTPKHLITATGQRVTLRCSPRSGDLSVYWYQQSLDQGLQFLIQYYNGEERAKGNILERFSAQQFPDLHSELNLSSLELGDSALYFCASSVVPGHDEQFFGPGTRLTVL.

In this sample, this clone turned up a few times. The V and J genes are TRBV7-9 and TRBJ2-1; maybe TRBD2 (6 bases). Germline lookup yields CDR1 SEHNR and CDR2 FQNEAQ (reference sequence). The CDR3 runs 18 residues. Trimming shortened V by 5 bases and J by 0 bases, and 20 bases separated the two germline ends. Written as DNA, the CDR3 is TGTGCCAGCAGCCCTACCAATGATCTCGGGAGCTCCTACAATGAGCAGTTCTTC. Translating it yields CASSPTNDLGSSYNEQFF.

V and J are TRBV6-1 and TRBJ2-3, with TRBD1 as a possible D gene (6 bases). Trimming cost V 3 bases and J 1 base, with 14 bases left between them. Germline CDR1 and CDR2: MNHNS and SASEGT. CDR3 length equals 16 residues. The CDR3 protein is CASSDLPGARTDTQYF. CDR3 bases: TGTGCCAGCAGTGACCTTCCAGGGGCTCGCACAGATACGCAGTATTTT.

This clone was counted once. The chain is built from TRBV28 and TRBJ1-1, with TRBD1 as a possible D gene (5 bases). The CDR3 length is 15 residues. V dropped 0 bases and J dropped 4 bases, with 12 bases sitting between them. Germline CDR1 reads MDHEN; CDR2 reads SYDVKM. This CDR3 is CASSLWAGSRTEAFF. CDR3 in DNA: TGTGCCAGCAGTTTATGGGCAGGGTCGCGCACTGAAGCTTTCTTT.

The chain links TRBV6-1 to TRBJ1-1; 7 positions agree with TRBD1. The CDR3 consists of 14 residues. Trimming removed 8 bases from V and 5 bases from J; junction bases left unmatched: 11. In germline, CDR1 is MNHNS, CDR2 SASEGT. The CDR3 sequence: CASQRATGETEAFF. As DNA, the CDR3 is TGTGCCAGCCAAAGAGCAACAGGGGAGACTGAAGCTTTCTTT.

The rearrangement links TRBV9 to TRBJ2-5, with a possible D match to TRBD2 (7 bases). The V end was cut by 3 bases, the J end by 3 bases, with 18 bases between. This CDR3 has 16 amino acids. CDR1 SGDLS and CDR2 YYNGEE come from the germline V gene. The CDR3 nucleotides read TGTGCCAGCAGCGAGAGGGGGGGGGCAGGGAAAGAGACCCAGTACTTC. Translating gives CASSERGGAGKETQYF.

The genes are TRBV19 and TRBJ1-1, with 9 bases that match TRBD1. Germline V gene sequence: CDR1 LNHDA, CDR2 SQIVND (reference sequence). This CDR3 has 12 amino acids. V shed 9 bases and J 5 bases; nucleotides not matched to a gene: 4. CDR3 DNA sequence: TGTGCCAGCAAGGACAGGGGTACTGAAGCTTTCTTT. This sequence encodes CASKDRGTEAFF. Filled out from reference TRBV19 and TRBJ1-1, the complete variable domain reads DGGITQSPKYLFRKEGQNVTLSCEQNLNHDAMYWYRQDPGQGLRLIYYSQIVNDFQKGDIAEGYSVSREKKESFPLTVTSAQKNPTAFYLCASKDRGTEAFFGQGTRLTVV.

V usage is TRBV4-1 and J usage is TRBJ2-3, with D possibly being TRBD2 (5 bases). Deletions cut 4 bases from V and 6 bases from J, with 11 bases between. The CDR3 contains 13 residues. CDR1 is MGHRA and CDR2 is YSYEKL in the germline V gene. The CDR3, as DNA: TGCGCCAGCAGCCCGCGGGTGGCTGATACGCAGTATTTT. It translates to CASSPRVADTQYF.

The genes are TRBV7-2 and TRBJ2-1, with 8 bases fitting TRBD2. CDR1 is SGHTA, CDR2 FQGNSA, per germline. V shed 5 bases and J 7 bases; nucleotides not matched to a gene: 7. CDR3 length: 14 residues. The CDR3, as DNA: TGTGCCAGCAGCCCCCGGGTAGCGGGAAATGAGCAGTTCTTC. Its translation: CASSPRVAGNEQFF.

This rearrangement joins TRBV11-3 to TRBJ2-7; TRBD2 matches at 8 bases. Per the germline V gene, CDR1 is SGHNT and CDR2 is YENEEA. The CDR3 consists of 15 residues. V lost 1 base to trimming and J lost 7 bases; unmatched junction nucleotides: 9. This chain's CDR3 is CASSLGAVAGGEQYF. The CDR3, as DNA: TGTGCCAGCAGCTTAGGGGCGGTGGCGGGAGGAGAGCAGTACTTC.

As to this clone: An end of the junction does not agree with germline; a read error may underlie this. The chain is built from TRBV7-9 and TRBJ1-2; 9 bases agree with TRBD1. The V gene's germline CDR1 is SEHNR and CDR2 FQNEAQ (reference sequence). The CDR3 consists of 15 residues. CDR3 region: CSSSLGPGTGNGYTF. The DNA of the CDR3 is TGTTCCAGCAGCTTAGGTCCCGGGACAGGGAATGGCTACACCTTC.

This clone was observed once. The chain employs TRBV2 and TRBJ1-4, with TRBD1 matching 8 bases. CDR3 size: 14 residues. V was clipped by 11 bases and J by 0 bases; unmatched bases: 5. From germline, CDR1 is SNHLY and CDR2 FYNNEI. The CDR3 DNA reads TGTGCCTCCAGGGGGCCAGCAACTAATGAAAAACTGTTTTTT. It yields the protein CASRGPATNEKLFF.